This T cell receptor (beta chain) was identified in a study of Ad26.COV2.S vaccination and SARS-CoV-2 variants. Findings and caveats of the study: Measurements of TCR breadth and depth may have given underestimates of the total T cell responses.

Libraries were prepared by immunoSEQ multiplex PCR; TCRdb keeps only in-frame clonotypes and omits some of them. This sample has about 350,000 clones; around 92% occur once, and the top ten carry 3% to 5%. Comments on this clone: Antigen specificity is unknown.

From germline, CDR1 is SGDLS and CDR2 YYNGEE. Trimming removed 4 bases from V and 1 base from J, with 13 bases in between. The CDR3 is 15 residues long. This clonotype was obtained from a human donor who had recovered from COVID-19. The chain joins TRBV9 to TRBJ2-3; D may be TRBD1 or TRBD2 (6 bases each). Sequencing was performed on peripheral blood, taken after recovery from COVID-19. CDR3 amino acids: CASSPGAAGTDTQYF. The CDR3 nucleotides are TGTGCCAGCAGCCCGGGGGCGGCAGGCACAGATACGCAGTATTTT. The whole variable domain, filled in from reference TRBV9 and TRBJ2-3, reads DSGVTQTPKHLITATGQRVTLRCSPRSGDLSVYWYQQSLDQGLQFLIQYYNGEERAKGNILERFSAQQFPDLHSELNLSSLELGDSALYFCASSPGAAGTDTQYFGPGTRLTVL.